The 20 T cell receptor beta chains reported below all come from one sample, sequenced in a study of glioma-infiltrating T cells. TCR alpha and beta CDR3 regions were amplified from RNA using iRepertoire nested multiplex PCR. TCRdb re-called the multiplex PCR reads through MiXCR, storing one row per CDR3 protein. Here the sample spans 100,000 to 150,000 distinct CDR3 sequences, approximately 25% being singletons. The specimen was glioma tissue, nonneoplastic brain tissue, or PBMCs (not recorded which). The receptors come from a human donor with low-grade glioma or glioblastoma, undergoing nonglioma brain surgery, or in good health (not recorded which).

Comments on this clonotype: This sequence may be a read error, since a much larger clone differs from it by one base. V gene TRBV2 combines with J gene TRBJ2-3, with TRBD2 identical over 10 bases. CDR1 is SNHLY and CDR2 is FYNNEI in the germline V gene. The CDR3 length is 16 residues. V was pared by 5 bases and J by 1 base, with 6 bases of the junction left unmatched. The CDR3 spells CASSPGLATRTDTQYF. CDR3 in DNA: TGTGCCAGCAGTCCGGGACTAGCGACCCGCACAGATACGCAGTATTTT. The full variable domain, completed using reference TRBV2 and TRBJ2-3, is EPEVTQTPSHQVTQMGQEVILRCVPISNHLYFYWYRQILGQKVEFLVSFYNNEISEKSEIFDDQFSVERPDGSNFTLKIRSTKLEDSAMYFCASSPGLATRTDTQYFGPGTRLTVL.

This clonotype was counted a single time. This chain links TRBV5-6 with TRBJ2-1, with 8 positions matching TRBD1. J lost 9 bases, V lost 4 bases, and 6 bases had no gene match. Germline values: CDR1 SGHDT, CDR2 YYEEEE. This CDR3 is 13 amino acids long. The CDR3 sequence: CASSAQGAGEQFF. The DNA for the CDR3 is TGTGCCAGCAGCGCGCAGGGGGCAGGTGAGCAGTTCTTC.

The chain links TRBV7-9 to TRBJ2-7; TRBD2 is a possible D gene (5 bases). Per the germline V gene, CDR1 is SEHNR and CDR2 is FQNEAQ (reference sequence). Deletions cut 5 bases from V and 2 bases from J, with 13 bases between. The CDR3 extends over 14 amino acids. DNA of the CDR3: TGTGCCAGCAGCATCCCTAGCAGACCCTACGAGCAGTACTTC. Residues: CASSIPSRPYEQYF.

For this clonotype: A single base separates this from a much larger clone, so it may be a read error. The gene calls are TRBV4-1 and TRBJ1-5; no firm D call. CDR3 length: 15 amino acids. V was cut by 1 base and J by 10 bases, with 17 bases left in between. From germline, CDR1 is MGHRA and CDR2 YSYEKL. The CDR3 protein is CASSQGVVRLHPQHF. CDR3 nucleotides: TGCGCCAGCAGCCAAGGGGTCGTTCGGTTGCATCCCCAGCATTTT.

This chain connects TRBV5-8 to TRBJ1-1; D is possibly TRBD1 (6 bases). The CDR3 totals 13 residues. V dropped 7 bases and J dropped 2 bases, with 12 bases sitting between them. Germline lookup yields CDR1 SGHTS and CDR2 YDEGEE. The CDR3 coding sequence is TGTGCCAGCGCCCGGGGGGGCAACACTGAAGCTTTCTTT. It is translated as CASARGGNTEAFF.

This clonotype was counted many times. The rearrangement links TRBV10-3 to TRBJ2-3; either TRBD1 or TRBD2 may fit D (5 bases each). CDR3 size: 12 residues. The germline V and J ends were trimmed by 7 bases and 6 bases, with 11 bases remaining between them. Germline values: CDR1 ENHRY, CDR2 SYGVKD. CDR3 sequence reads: CAITRDQDTQYF. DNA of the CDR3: TGTGCCATCACCCGGGACCAGGATACGCAGTATTTT.

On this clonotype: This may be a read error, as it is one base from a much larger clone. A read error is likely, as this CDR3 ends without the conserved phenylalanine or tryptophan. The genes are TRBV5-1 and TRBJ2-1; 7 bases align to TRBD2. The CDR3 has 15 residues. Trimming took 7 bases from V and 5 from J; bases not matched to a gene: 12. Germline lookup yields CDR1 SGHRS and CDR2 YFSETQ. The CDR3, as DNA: TGCGCCAGCCGCATACGCTCGGGGGGAGACAATGAGCAGTTCTTA. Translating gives CASRIRSGGDNEQFL.

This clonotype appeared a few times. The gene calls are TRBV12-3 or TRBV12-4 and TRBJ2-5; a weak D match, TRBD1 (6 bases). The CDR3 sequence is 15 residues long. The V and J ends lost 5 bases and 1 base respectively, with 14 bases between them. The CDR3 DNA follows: TGTGCCAGCAGTCCCGGACAGATACCCCAAGAGACCCAGTACTTC. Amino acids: CASSPGQIPQETQYF.

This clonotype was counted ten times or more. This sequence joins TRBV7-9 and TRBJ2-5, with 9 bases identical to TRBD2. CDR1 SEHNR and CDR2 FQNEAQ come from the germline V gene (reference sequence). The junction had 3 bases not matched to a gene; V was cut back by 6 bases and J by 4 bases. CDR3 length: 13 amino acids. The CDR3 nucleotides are TGTGCCAGCAGAGCGGGAGGCGGAGAGACCCAGTACTTC. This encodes CASRAGGGETQYF.

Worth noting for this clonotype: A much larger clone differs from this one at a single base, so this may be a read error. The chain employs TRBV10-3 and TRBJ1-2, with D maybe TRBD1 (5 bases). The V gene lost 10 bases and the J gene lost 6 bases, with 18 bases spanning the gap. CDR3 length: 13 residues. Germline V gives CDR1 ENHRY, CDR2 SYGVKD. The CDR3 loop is CATSRESENGYTF. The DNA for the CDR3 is TGTGCCACCAGCAGGGAGTCTGAGAATGGCTACACCTTC.

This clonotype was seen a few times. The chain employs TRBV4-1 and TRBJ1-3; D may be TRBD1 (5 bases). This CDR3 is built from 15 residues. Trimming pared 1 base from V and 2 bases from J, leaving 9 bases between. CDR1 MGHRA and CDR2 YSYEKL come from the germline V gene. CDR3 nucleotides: TGCGCCAGCAGCCAAGCCCAGGGAACTGGAAACACCATATATTTT. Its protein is CASSQAQGTGNTIYF.

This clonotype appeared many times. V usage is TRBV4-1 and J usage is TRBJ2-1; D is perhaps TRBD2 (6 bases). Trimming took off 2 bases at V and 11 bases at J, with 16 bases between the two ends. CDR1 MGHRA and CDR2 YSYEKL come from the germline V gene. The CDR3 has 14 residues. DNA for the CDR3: TGCGCCAGCAGCCAACCGACTAGAGGGCCCCAGCAGTTCTTC. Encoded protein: CASSQPTRGPQQFF.

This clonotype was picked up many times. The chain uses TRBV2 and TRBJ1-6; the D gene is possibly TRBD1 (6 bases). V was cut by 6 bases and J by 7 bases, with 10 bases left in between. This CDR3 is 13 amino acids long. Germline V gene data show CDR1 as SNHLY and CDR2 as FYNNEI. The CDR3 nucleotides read TGTGCCAGCAGGGAGGACAGCAATTCACCCCTCCACTTT. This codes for CASREDSNSPLHF.

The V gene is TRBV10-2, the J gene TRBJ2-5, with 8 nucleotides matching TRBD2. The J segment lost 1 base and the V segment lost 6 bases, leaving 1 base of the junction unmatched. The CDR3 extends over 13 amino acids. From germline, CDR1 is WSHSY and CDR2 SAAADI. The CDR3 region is CASRGLVQETQYF. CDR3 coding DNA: TGCGCCAGCAGGGGACTAGTCCAAGAGACCCAGTACTTC.

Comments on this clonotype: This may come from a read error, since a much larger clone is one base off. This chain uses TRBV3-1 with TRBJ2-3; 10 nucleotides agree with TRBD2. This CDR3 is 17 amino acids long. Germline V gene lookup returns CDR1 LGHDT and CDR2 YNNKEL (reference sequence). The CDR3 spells CGSSQQREGRRRNTQYF. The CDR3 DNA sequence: TGTGGCAGCAGCCAACAGCGGGAGGGCCGGCGTAGGAATACGCAGTATTTT.

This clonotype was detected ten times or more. The CDR3 nucleotides are TGTGCCAGTAGTGCCTCTAGCGGCAACCAAGAGACCCAGTACTTC. Translating it yields CASSASSGNQETQYF. The V gene is TRBV19, the J gene TRBJ2-5, with TRBD2 matching over 7 bases. Germline V lookup: CDR1 LNHDA, CDR2 SQIVND (reference sequence). Trimming took 5 bases from V and 0 from J; bases not matched to a gene: 6. CDR3 length: 15 amino acids.

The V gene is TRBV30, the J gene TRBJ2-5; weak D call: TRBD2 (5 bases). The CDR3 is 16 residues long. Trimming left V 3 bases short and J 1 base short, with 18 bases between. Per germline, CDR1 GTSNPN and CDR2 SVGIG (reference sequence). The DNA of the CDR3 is TGTGCCTGGAGAGGATCAAGGCTAGCTAGCCAAGAGACCCAGTACTTC. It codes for CAWRGSRLASQETQYF.

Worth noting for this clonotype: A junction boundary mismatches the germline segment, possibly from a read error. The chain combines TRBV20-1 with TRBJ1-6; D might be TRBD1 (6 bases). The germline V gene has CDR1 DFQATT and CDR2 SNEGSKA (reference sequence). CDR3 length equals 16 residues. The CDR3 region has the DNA TGCAGTGCTGGAGATCAGGGGCCCGTTACAGAATCACCCCTCCACTTC. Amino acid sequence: CSAGDQGPVTESPLHF.

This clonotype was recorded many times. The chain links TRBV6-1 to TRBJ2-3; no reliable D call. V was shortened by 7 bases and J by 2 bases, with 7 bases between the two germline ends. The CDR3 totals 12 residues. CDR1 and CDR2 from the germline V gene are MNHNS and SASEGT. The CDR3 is CASTDSTDTQYF. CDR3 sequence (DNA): TGTGCCAGCACCGATTCCACAGATACGCAGTATTTT.

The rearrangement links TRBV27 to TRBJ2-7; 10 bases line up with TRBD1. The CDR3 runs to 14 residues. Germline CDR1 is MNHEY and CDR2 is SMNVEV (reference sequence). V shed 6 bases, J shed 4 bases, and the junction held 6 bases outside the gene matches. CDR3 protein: CASRPGQGTYEQYF. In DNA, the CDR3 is TGTGCCAGCAGACCGGGACAGGGGACGTACGAGCAGTACTTC.